This T cell receptor (beta chain) was obtained from a study of blood T cell repertoires in COVID-19. Study summary: From the United States, Italy and Spain came samples of acute and convalescent COVID-19. T cells, B-cell-depleted T cells, or PBMCs provided the cDNA or gDNA that served as material.

Here immunoSEQ multiplex PCR was the method, and the copy in TCRdb shows in-frame clones only, minus some. The sample has around 18,000 clones; about nine tenths are singletons. The CDR3 extends over 15 amino acids. V was clipped by 4 bases and J by 2 bases; unmatched bases: 6. The germline V gene has CDR1 LNHDA and CDR2 SQIVND (reference sequence). The source of this sequence is a human donor in a cohort sampled during active COVID-19. Sequenced sample: peripheral blood. V is TRBV19 and J is TRBJ2-5; 8 bases fit TRBD1. The CDR3 nucleotides read TGTGCCAGTAGTACGACTAGACAGGGGCAAGAGACCCAGTACTTC. Its protein product is CASSTTRQGQETQYF.